This TCR beta chain was documented in a study of control samples from healthy donors and cancer patients. Only one count was recorded for this clone. TCRdb's table, derived via immunoSEQ multiplex PCR, lists solely in-frame clones and lacks some. The sample lists about 120,000 clones, approximately 94% occurring once. The sequencing sample was made of PBMCs. The receptor was isolated from a man aged 50 to 59 with head and neck cancer.

The CDR3 region has the DNA TGTGCCAGCCGGGGACAGTATAATTCACCCCTCCACTTT. This translates into CASRGQYNSPLHF. The chain couples TRBV2 to TRBJ1-6; 7 bases match TRBD1. CDR1 and CDR2 (germline): SNHLY, FYNNEI. There are 13 residues in the CDR3. The ends lost 8 bases at V and 4 bases at J; junction bases unmatched: 2.